Each of the 31 T cell receptor beta chains below was sequenced from the same sample in a study of vaccination and CD4 T cells after COVID-19. Treatment reported: roughly 10-day PBMC culture with coronavirus spike peptide pools or control peptides (ViraFEST assay). Once obtained from cultured CD4+ T cells, the DNA was sequenced using the Oncomine TCR Beta short-read assay. TCRdb reprocessed the PCR reads with MiXCR, giving one entry per CDR3 protein. In the table there are about 12,000 distinct CDR3 sequences, about 50% of which are singletons. The antigens these receptors bind are not known. Specimen: CD4+ T cells from blood, cultured in vitro. The receptors originated from a human donor who had recovered from COVID-19.

The rearrangement joins TRBV6-2 or TRBV6-3 to TRBJ1-5; D is unclear. Germline V gene data show CDR1 as MNHEY and CDR2 as SVGEGT. Trimming stripped 6 bases from V and 5 bases from J, with 11 bases between. The CDR3 contains 13 residues. The CDR3: CASRKWLDQPQHF. In nucleotides, the CDR3 is TGTGCCAGCAGAAAGTGGCTGGATCAGCCCCAGCATTTT.

The V call is TRBV7-2, the J call TRBJ2-7; D call uncertain. Between the trimmed V and J ends, which lost 3 bases and 4 bases, there was a span of 4 bases. CDR3 length equals 11 residues. CDR1 and CDR2 (germline): SGHTA, FQGNSA. The CDR3 sequence is CASSFIYEQYF. The DNA for the CDR3 is TGTGCCAGCAGCTTTATATACGAGCAGTACTTC.

This chain uses TRBV6-2 or TRBV6-3 with TRBJ2-7, with 10 nucleotides matching TRBD2. The germline CDR1 and CDR2 sequences are MNHEY and SVGEGT. Trimming removed 3 bases from V and 3 bases from J; junction bases left unmatched: 5. This CDR3 contains 15 residues. DNA of the CDR3: TGTGCCAGCAGTTATCCTAGCGGGGGTGGCTACGAGCAGTACTTC. It specifies CASSYPSGGGYEQYF.

The chain couples TRBV21-1 to TRBJ2-1; the D call TRBD2 from the table was never checked on the DNA. TRBV21-1 is termed a pseudogene. This CDR3 is built from 16 residues. CDR3 coding DNA: TGTGCCAGCAGACCCGGAAGGGCCCCAGAAGTCGATGAGCAGTTCTTC. It specifies CASRPGRAPEVDEQFF.

This clonotype showed up just a few times. The J gene is TRBJ1-5, the V gene TRBV6-1; no reliable D call. Trimming took off 3 bases at V and 3 bases at J, with 15 bases between the two ends. The CDR3 has 16 amino acids. Germline V lookup: CDR1 MNHNS, CDR2 SASEGT. This CDR3 is CASSDPVSSVNQPQHF. CDR3 bases: TGTGCCAGCAGTGATCCGGTAAGCTCAGTCAATCAGCCCCAGCATTTT.

This chain links TRBV28 with TRBJ2-7; 10 nucleotides line up with TRBD1. CDR1 and CDR2 from the germline V gene are MDHEN and SYDVKM. The CDR3 spans 15 residues. Trimming at V came to 4 bases and at J to 4 bases, leaving 7 bases not matched to a gene. CDR3 in DNA: TGTGCCAGCAGTTCACCGGGACAGGGGTTGTACGAGCAGTACTTC. Protein: CASSSPGQGLYEQYF.

This chain connects TRBV6-1 to TRBJ2-3; tentatively, D is TRBD1 or TRBD2 (5 bases each). V shed 7 bases and J shed 2 bases, with 13 bases lying between them. Germline V gene sequence: CDR1 MNHNS, CDR2 SASEGT. The CDR3 contains 14 residues. The CDR3 nucleotides read TGTGCCAGCACGAGGGACCCGGACACAGATACGCAGTATTTT. Its translation is CASTRDPDTDTQYF.

The chain joins TRBV10-3 to TRBJ2-3; no clear D. Germline assignment: CDR1 ENHRY and CDR2 SYGVKD. Trimming removed 10 bases at V and 2 bases at J, with 22 bases between. CDR3 length: 16 amino acids. CDR3 coding DNA: TGTGCCACACTCCGAGGCCCTGGGCCGTCCACAGATACGCAGTATTTT. This translates into CATLRGPGPSTDTQYF.

In its sample, this clonotype was seen a few times. The chain uses TRBV7-9 and TRBJ1-2; D uncertain. Germline CDR1 is SEHNR and CDR2 is FQNEAQ (reference sequence). Trimming removed 5 bases at V and 8 bases at J, with 12 bases between. The CDR3 is 12 residues long. As DNA, the CDR3 is TGTGCCAGCAGCGTCATGGGGTTGGGCTACACCTTC. Translating gives CASSVMGLGYTF.

The chain joins TRBV11-3 to TRBJ2-3, with unresolved D. This CDR3 has 17 amino acids. Deletions cut 3 bases from V and 2 bases from J, with 18 bases between. Germline CDR1 reads SGHNT; CDR2 reads YENEEA. CDR3 in amino acids: CASSFRSSSTHTDTQYF. Written as DNA, the CDR3 is TGTGCCAGCAGCTTCCGTTCGTCGTCCACACACACAGATACGCAGTATTTT.

V usage is TRBV10-3 and J usage is TRBJ2-7; TRBD1 or TRBD2 may be the D gene (5 bases each). The CDR3 totals 14 residues. The germline V gene encodes CDR1 ENHRY and CDR2 SYGVKD. V lost 0 bases and J lost 5, with 11 bases in between. For the CDR3, the DNA is TGTGCCATCAGTGAGTCGGGGGATGAGAACGAGCAGTACTTC. This sequence encodes CAISESGDENEQYF.

This rearrangement joins TRBV20-1 to TRBJ1-2; TRBD1 might be the D (5 bases). Trimming left V 0 bases short and J 2 bases short, with 10 bases between. The germline V gene encodes CDR1 DFQATT and CDR2 SNEGSKA (reference sequence). CDR3 size: 14 residues. CDR3 sequence: CSARDAGKNYGYTF. For the CDR3, the DNA is TGCAGTGCTAGAGATGCAGGGAAGAACTATGGCTACACCTTC.

The V call is TRBV7-9, the J call TRBJ2-5, with unresolved D. Trimming pared 3 bases from V and 0 bases from J, leaving 8 bases between. The CDR3 covers 14 residues. From germline, CDR1 is SEHNR and CDR2 FQNEAQ (reference sequence). The CDR3 loop is CASSFQAYQETQYF. Here the CDR3 DNA reads TGTGCCAGCAGCTTCCAGGCGTACCAAGAGACCCAGTACTTC.

The rearrangement joins TRBV6-1 to TRBJ2-7; D unclear. CDR1 and CDR2 from the germline V gene are MNHNS and SASEGT. The CDR3 is 13 residues long. The V and J ends lost 3 bases and 0 bases respectively, with 6 bases between them. The CDR3 protein is CASSDSISYEQYF. CDR3 in DNA: TGTGCCAGCAGTGATAGCATCTCCTACGAGCAGTACTTC.

This clonotype turned up a few times. V and J are TRBV25-1 and TRBJ1-2, with TRBD1 identical over 7 bases. V shed 4 bases, J shed 7 bases, and the junction held 6 bases outside the gene matches. Looked up from germline, CDR1 is MGHDK and CDR2 is SYGVNS. The CDR3 is 13 amino acids. The CDR3 here is CASSGQGPIGYTF. The CDR3 coding sequence is TGTGCCAGCAGTGGACAGGGACCAATTGGCTACACCTTC.

This clonotype was counted between two and nine times. V gene TRBV20-1 combines with J gene TRBJ2-7; 9 bases agree with TRBD1. Germline-derived CDR1 and CDR2 are DFQATT and SNEGSKA (reference sequence). The V gene end was trimmed by 2 bases and the J gene end by 7 bases; junction bases not matched to a gene: 9. This CDR3 comprises 14 residues. This chain's CDR3 is CSARLFETGGEQYF. DNA for the CDR3: TGCAGTGCTAGACTTTTCGAGACAGGGGGAGAGCAGTACTTC.

The chain uses TRBV7-9 and TRBJ1-6; D is ambiguous. V gave up 5 bases and J gave up 8 bases, with 19 bases separating them. This CDR3 has 16 amino acids. Germline lookup yields CDR1 SEHNR and CDR2 FQNEAQ (reference sequence). The CDR3 DNA reads as TGTGCCAGCAGCGGAGGAGGGATCACTCCGTATTCACCCCTCCACTTT. Amino acids: CASSGGGITPYSPLHF. Variable domain in full (rest from reference TRBV7-9 and TRBJ1-6): DTGVSQNPRHKITKRGQNVTFRCDPISEHNRLYWYRQTLGQGPEFLTYFQNEAQLEKSRLLSDRFSAERPKGSFSTLEIQRTEQGDSAMYLCASSGGGITPYSPLHFGNGTRLTVT.

In its sample, this clonotype was seen a few times. This sequence joins TRBV11-3 and TRBJ2-7; 7 bases agree with TRBD1. There are 13 residues in the CDR3. The germline V gene has CDR1 SGHNT and CDR2 YENEEA. The trim removed 5 bases at V and 7 bases at J, leaving 8 bases unmatched. The DNA of the CDR3 is TGTGCCAGCAGCCCAGGGGGATCGGGGGAGCAGTACTTC. Protein sequence: CASSPGGSGEQYF. The whole variable domain, remainder taken from reference TRBV11-3 and TRBJ2-7, is EAGVVQSPRYKIIEKKQPVAFWCNPISGHNTLYWYLQNLGQGPELLIRYENEEAVDDSQLPKDRFSAERLKGVDSTLKIQPAELGDSAVYLCASSPGGSGEQYFGPGTRLTVT.

The chain combines TRBV19 with TRBJ1-4, with TRBD1 as a possible D gene (5 bases). V lost 3 bases and J 4 bases, leaving 9 bases between the germline ends. The CDR3 spans 14 residues. Germline V gives CDR1 LNHDA, CDR2 SQIVND (reference sequence). CDR3 residues: CASSIRGVNEKLFF. CDR3 in DNA: TGTGCCAGTAGTATCCGGGGGGTTAATGAAAAACTGTTTTTT.

The chain has TRBV7-2 and TRBJ2-3; TRBD2 aligns across 12 bases. This CDR3 region has 16 residues. Trimming at V came to 3 bases and at J to 2 bases, leaving 3 bases not matched to a gene. Germline V CDR1 and CDR2: SGHTA, FQGNSA. CDR3 bases: TGTGCCAGCAGCTTCGGACTAGCGGGGTCCACAGATACGCAGTATTTT. The encoded protein is CASSFGLAGSTDTQYF.

V usage is TRBV20-1 and J usage is TRBJ2-7; the match to TRBD2 covers 9 bases. V shed 3 bases and J 0 bases; nucleotides not matched to a gene: 12. CDR1 and CDR2 (germline): DFQATT, SNEGSKA (reference sequence). This CDR3 region has 17 residues. The CDR3 is CSARGLASGVSSYEQYF. The DNA of the CDR3 is TGCAGTGCTAGGGGACTAGCTAGCGGGGTTAGCTCCTACGAGCAGTACTTC.

This chain uses TRBV7-6 with TRBJ2-6; D may be TRBD1 or TRBD2 (6 bases each). V shed 4 bases and J shed 2 bases, with 15 bases lying between them. Germline assignment: CDR1 SGHVS and CDR2 FNYEAQ. This CDR3 contains 17 residues. CDR3 sequence: CASSSLWGATGANVLTF. DNA of the CDR3: TGTGCCAGCAGCTCTCTTTGGGGGGCCACTGGGGCCAACGTCCTGACTTTC.

The gene calls are TRBV5-6 and TRBJ1-2, with D tentatively TRBD1 (5 bases). The V end lost 2 bases, the J end lost 8 bases, and 22 bases lay between the germline ends. Germline-derived CDR1 and CDR2 are SGHDT and YYEEEE. The CDR3 extends over 16 amino acids. CDR3 in DNA: TGTGCCAGCAGCTTCCACTTGGGCTGGGGCACCGAGGGCTACACCTTC. Encoded protein: CASSFHLGWGTEGYTF. The full variable domain, completed using reference TRBV5-6 and TRBJ1-2, is DAGVTQSPTHLIKTRGQQVTLRCSPKSGHDTVSWYQQALGQGPQFIFQYYEEEERQRGNFPDRFSGHQFPNYSSELNVNALLLGDSALYLCASSFHLGWGTEGYTFGSGTRLTVV.

This chain joins TRBV20-1 and TRBJ1-6; D not resolved. Germline V gene data show CDR1 as DFQATT and CDR2 as SNEGSKA (reference sequence). V was shortened by 0 bases and J by 11 bases, with 23 bases between the two germline ends. The CDR3 contains 17 residues. DNA for the CDR3: TGCAGTGCTAGAGAGTCGGGGAGGGAAGTTAAAAAGACACCCCTCCACTTT. It is translated as CSARESGREVKKTPLHF.

The V call is TRBV27, the J call TRBJ2-3, with TRBD2 as a possible D gene (6 bases). Germline CDR1 is MNHEY and CDR2 is SMNVEV (reference sequence). With 6 bases removed from V and 0 bases from J, the gap between germline ends came to 10 bases. The CDR3 loop spans 14 amino acids. CDR3 bases: TGTGCCAGCAGAGCCGGGACTAGCACAGATACGCAGTATTTT. Its translation: CASRAGTSTDTQYF.

The DNA for the CDR3 is TGTGCCAGCCGATCCCGGGGGACAGGGGGCAAAATTCGCACAGATACGCAGTATTTT. This sequence encodes CASRSRGTGGKIRTDTQYF. V gene TRBV27 combines with J gene TRBJ2-3; 12 nucleotides agree with TRBD1. This CDR3 contains 19 residues. Germline assignment: CDR1 MNHEY and CDR2 SMNVEV (reference sequence). With 8 bases clipped from V and 1 base from J, the junction kept 16 bases outside the gene matches.

This clonotype was seen a few times. The rearrangement joins TRBV2 to TRBJ1-2; 8 nucleotides line up with TRBD1. The CDR3 runs 15 residues. The germline V gene encodes CDR1 SNHLY and CDR2 FYNNEI. The V and J ends lost 5 bases and 0 bases, in that order; junction bases with no gene match: 5. CDR3 nucleotides: TGTGCCAGCAGTCTCACAGGGGGTCCTAACTATGGCTACACCTTC. Translating it yields CASSLTGGPNYGYTF.

V is TRBV27 and J is TRBJ2-2; D uncertain. V was cut by 8 bases and J by 1 base, with 8 bases left in between. The germline V gene encodes CDR1 MNHEY and CDR2 SMNVEV (reference sequence). This CDR3 has 13 residues. The CDR3 reads CASGILNTGELFF. DNA for the CDR3: TGTGCCAGCGGGATCTTGAACACCGGGGAGCTGTTTTTT.

In its sample, this clonotype was seen a few times. J is TRBJ1-2 and V is TRBV6-5; 8 bases fit TRBD1. This CDR3 spans 13 amino acids. Looked up from germline, CDR1 is MNHEY and CDR2 is SVGAGI. The V and J ends lost 4 bases and 8 bases, in that order; junction bases with no gene match: 6. CDR3 nucleotides: TGTGCCAGCAGTTCGACAGGGGTTGAGGGCTACACCTTC. Its protein product is CASSSTGVEGYTF.

This clonotype was seen a few times. The chain combines TRBV20-1 with TRBJ2-3, with 12 bases aligning to TRBD2. The CDR3 totals 15 residues. Germline values: CDR1 DFQATT, CDR2 SNEGSKA (reference sequence). Unmatched junction bases numbered 11, after V lost 6 bases and J lost 7 bases. CDR3 nucleotides: TGCAGTGCCAAATCACTAGCGGGGGGTGTGTATACGCAGTATTTT. Encoded protein: CSAKSLAGGVYTQYF.

This clonotype has just a few counts. The chain joins TRBV20-1 to TRBJ2-7; 8 nucleotides line up with TRBD2. Germline-derived CDR1 and CDR2 are DFQATT and SNEGSKA (reference sequence). The trim removed 6 bases at V and 7 bases at J, leaving 14 bases unmatched. CDR3 length: 14 residues. This chain's CDR3 is CSALFQAGVEEQYF. Written as DNA, the CDR3 is TGCAGTGCCCTCTTCCAAGCGGGAGTAGAAGAGCAGTACTTC.